Below, 26 T cell receptor beta chains from the same sample are listed, as sequenced in a study of T cell repertoires in cytomegalovirus infection. TCRdb used MiXCR to reprocess the reads, holding one entry per CDR3 protein. The sample lists just under 300,000 distinct CDR3 sequences, roughly a tenth occurring once. The specimen sequenced was PBMCs. All receptors derive from a human donor in good health (CMV status not recorded). Some clones in this sample may be carry-over from other donors' samples.

The table lists this clonotype with a few counts. The chain combines TRBV24-1 with TRBJ2-1; D uncertain. Trimming stripped 4 bases from V and 2 bases from J, with 11 bases between. Germline assignment: CDR1 KGHDR and CDR2 SFDVKD. The CDR3 consists of 15 residues. CDR3 bases: TGTGCCACCAGTGACCCGAATACGCCCTACAATGAGCAGTTCTTC. Amino acid sequence: CATSDPNTPYNEQFF.

The chain employs TRBV20-1 and TRBJ2-1, with 7 bases lining up with TRBD2. The J segment lost 2 bases and the V segment lost 6 bases, leaving 7 bases of the junction unmatched. The CDR3 runs to 14 residues. In germline, CDR1 is DFQATT, CDR2 SNEGSKA (reference sequence). DNA of the CDR3: TGCAGTGCCCCCCGGGACTATCCCTACAATGAGCAGTTCTTC. Translation gives CSAPRDYPYNEQFF.

There are a few counts of this clonotype. This rearrangement joins TRBV28 to TRBJ2-7, with a tentative D call TRBD1 (6 bases). Germline V gene lookup returns CDR1 MDHEN and CDR2 SYDVKM. V shed 2 bases and J shed 2 bases, with 16 bases lying between them. The CDR3 has 16 residues. CDR3 in amino acids: CASSLSGGYNTYEQYV. CDR3 sequence (DNA): TGTGCCAGCAGTTTAAGTGGGGGCTATAATACCTACGAGCAGTACGTC.

This clonotype was recorded at least ten times. V and J are TRBV7-2 and TRBJ2-2; 7 bases are a match to TRBD2. Germline V gene data show CDR1 as SGHTA and CDR2 as FQGNSA. The CDR3 runs to 15 residues. J lost 4 bases, V lost 2 bases, and 4 bases had no gene match. CDR3 coding DNA: TGTGCCAGCAGCTTAAATCGCGGGAGCACCGGGGAGCTGTTTTTT. This sequence encodes CASSLNRGSTGELFF.

This clonotype was observed many times. This rearrangement joins TRBV6-5 to TRBJ2-6, with D perhaps TRBD2 (6 bases). This CDR3 region has 16 residues. With 0 bases removed from V and 1 base from J, the gap between germline ends came to 7 bases. Germline V lookup: CDR1 MNHEY, CDR2 SVGAGI. This chain's CDR3 is CASSYSGRSGANVLTF. CDR3 DNA sequence: TGTGCCAGCAGTTACTCAGGGAGGTCTGGGGCCAACGTCCTGACTTTC.

This clonotype was counted ten times or more. The CDR3 region is CSVAGQGTTEAFF. CDR3 DNA: TGCAGTGTGGCCGGACAGGGTACGACTGAAGCTTTCTTT. The J gene is TRBJ1-1, the V gene TRBV20-1; 8 nucleotides match TRBD1. From germline, CDR1 is DFQATT and CDR2 SNEGSKA (reference sequence). V shed 7 bases and J 5 bases; nucleotides not matched to a gene: 9. This CDR3 has 13 amino acids.

This clonotype occurred many times. The V gene is TRBV20-1, the J gene TRBJ2-7, with 8 bases matching TRBD1. The germline V gene has CDR1 DFQATT and CDR2 SNEGSKA (reference sequence). V was pared by 6 bases and J by 5 bases, with 3 bases of the junction left unmatched. CDR3 length: 11 amino acids. CDR3 nucleotides: TGCAGTGCCCGACAGGGGAACGAGCAGTACGTC. It codes for CSARQGNEQYV.

This clonotype was seen ten or more times. The chain is built from TRBV6-1 and TRBJ2-6; D could derive from TRBD1 or TRBD2 (6 bases each). V dropped 8 bases and J dropped 6 bases, with 17 bases sitting between them. The CDR3 is 15 amino acids. Germline CDR1 reads MNHNS; CDR2 reads SASEGT. The CDR3, as DNA: TGTGCCAGCCTCAAGGGGGGCGTCTTGGCCAACGTCCTGACTTTC. Amino acids: CASLKGGVLANVLTF.

This clonotype was counted only a few times. The CDR3 sequence: CASSQVLRGPSYNEQFF. CDR3 nucleotides: TGCGCCAGCAGCCAAGTACTACGGGGCCCCTCCTACAATGAGCAGTTCTTC. The chain has TRBV4-1 and TRBJ2-1; D possibly matches TRBD1 or TRBD2 (5 bases each). Trimming removed 1 base from V and 0 bases from J, with 13 bases in between. The CDR3 contains 17 residues. Germline lookup yields CDR1 MGHRA and CDR2 YSYEKL.

This clonotype was observed many times. The chain links TRBV7-9 to TRBJ2-5; possibly TRBD1 or TRBD2 for D (7 bases each). Germline V gene sequence: CDR1 SEHNR, CDR2 FQNEAQ (reference sequence). The CDR3 totals 14 residues. With 5 bases removed from V and 5 bases from J, the gap between germline ends came to 15 bases. The CDR3 loop reads CASSQGGSLETQYF. The CDR3 DNA reads TGTGCCAGCAGCCAGGGGGGGTCTCTGGAGACCCAGTACTTC. The full variable domain, completed using reference TRBV7-9 and TRBJ2-5, is DTGVSQNPRHKITKRGQNVTFRCDPISEHNRLYWYRQTLGQGPEFLTYFQNEAQLEKSRLLSDRFSAERPKGSFSTLEIQRTEQGDSAMYLCASSQGGSLETQYFGPGTRLLVL.

The sample holds a few counts of this clonotype. The CDR3 DNA follows: TGCAGTGCTTACCCCCCCGCGACAGGGGATTCCTACGAGCAGTACTTC. It yields the protein CSAYPPATGDSYEQYF. V gene TRBV20-1 combines with J gene TRBJ2-7; 8 positions agree with TRBD1. J lost 1 base, V lost 5 bases, and 13 bases had no gene match. The CDR3 is 16 residues long. Germline lookup yields CDR1 DFQATT and CDR2 SNEGSKA (reference sequence).

The chain links TRBV2 to TRBJ1-3; 10 bases line up with TRBD1. J lost 2 bases, V lost 6 bases, and 7 bases had no gene match. The germline CDR1 and CDR2 sequences are SNHLY and FYNNEI. This CDR3 is 16 amino acids long. In nucleotides, the CDR3 is TGTGCCAGCAGCCTAACCGGGACAGGGGCTGGAAACACCATATATTTT. Its translation: CASSLTGTGAGNTIYF.

In this sample, this clonotype turned up many times. The CDR3 nucleotides are TGCAGTGCTAGAGATCCGGGACAGGGGGATGAAAAACTGTTTTTT. Protein product: CSARDPGQGDEKLFF. This chain connects TRBV20-1 to TRBJ1-4, with 11 nucleotides matching TRBD1. The junction had 3 bases not matched to a gene; V was cut back by 0 bases and J by 6 bases. Per germline, CDR1 DFQATT and CDR2 SNEGSKA (reference sequence). The CDR3 contains 15 residues.

This clonotype was found many times. This chain joins TRBV4-2 and TRBJ1-3, with 10 positions matching TRBD1. J lost 3 bases, V lost 2 bases, and 10 bases had no gene match. This CDR3 has 18 residues. Per germline, CDR1 LGHNA and CDR2 YNFKEQ. CDR3 protein: CASSQISGTGAFGNTIYF. For the CDR3, the DNA is TGTGCCAGCAGCCAAATCTCCGGGACAGGGGCCTTTGGAAACACCATATATTTT.

This clonotype was seen only a few times. The chain couples TRBV20-1 to TRBJ1-4; D not resolved. The length of the CDR3 is 13 residues. Trimming left V 3 bases short and J 8 bases short, with 13 bases between. Germline CDR1 and CDR2: DFQATT and SNEGSKA (reference sequence). CDR3 DNA: TGCAGTGCTAGTGCGGGTAGTAGGGAAAAACTGTTTTTT. This sequence encodes CSASAGSREKLFF.

In this sample, this clonotype turned up a few times. This chain connects TRBV5-1 to TRBJ2-7; the match to TRBD1 covers 9 bases. The CDR3 runs to 15 residues. Germline V CDR1 and CDR2: SGHRS, YFSETQ. The V and J ends lost 4 bases and 6 bases, in that order; junction bases with no gene match: 11. For the CDR3, the DNA is TGCGCCAGCAGCCCGGGACAGGGAGTTGTTCGCGAGCAGTACGTC. Translated: CASSPGQGVVREQYV.

The table lists this clonotype with a few counts. In nucleotides, the CDR3 is TGTGCCAGCAGAAAAGCTAGCGGGGTCTCCTACAATGAGCAGTTCTTC. Amino acids: CASRKASGVSYNEQFF. The chain couples TRBV6-4 to TRBJ2-1; 9 positions agree with TRBD2. The CDR3 contains 16 residues. V was pared by 6 bases and J by 0 bases, with 6 bases of the junction left unmatched. Per germline, CDR1 MRHNA and CDR2 SNTAGT.

This clonotype appeared many times. The rearrangement joins TRBV12-3 or TRBV12-4 to TRBJ1-5; 7 nucleotides line up with TRBD1. The CDR3 loop spans 15 amino acids. J was trimmed by 4 bases and V by 6 bases; bases with no gene match: 9. The CDR3 DNA sequence: TGTGCCAGCAGATTCTCGGGACAGACTAATCAGCCCCAGCATTTT. Encoded protein: CASRFSGQTNQPQHF.

At least ten counts were recorded for this clonotype. Just one base apart from a much larger clone, this may be a read error. The chain links TRBV7-2 to TRBJ2-2; D uncertain. Germline V CDR1 and CDR2: SGHTA, FQGNSA. Trimming removed 5 bases from V and 3 bases from J, with 4 bases in between. CDR3 length: 12 amino acids. DNA of the CDR3: TGTGCCAGCAGCCGATACACCGGGGAGCTGTTTTTT. Translating it yields CASSRYTGELFF.

This clonotype occurred many times. V is TRBV4-1 and J is TRBJ2-6, with unresolved D. The V gene lost 6 bases and the J gene lost 11 bases, with 17 bases spanning the gap. The CDR3 is made up of 14 amino acids. Germline V lookup: CDR1 MGHRA, CDR2 YSYEKL. The CDR3 coding sequence is TGCGCCAGCAGGACTCACACCCGAGAAGACGTCCTGACTTTC. It encodes CASRTHTREDVLTF.

This clonotype was detected ten times or more. The rearrangement joins TRBV29-1 to TRBJ2-5, with D possibly matching TRBD1 (5 bases). CDR1 is SQVTM, CDR2 ANQGSEA, per germline. Trimming cost V 4 bases and J 4 bases, with 13 bases left between them. This CDR3 is built from 13 residues. Here the CDR3 reads CSVGSRGVETQYF. Written as DNA, the CDR3 is TGCAGCGTTGGGTCAAGGGGCGTAGAGACCCAGTACTTC.

This clonotype was seen a handful of times. The chain is built from TRBV4-1 and TRBJ2-7; D unclear. In germline, CDR1 is MGHRA, CDR2 YSYEKL. V dropped 3 bases and J dropped 4 bases, with 10 bases sitting between them. This CDR3 has 13 amino acids. The CDR3 DNA sequence: TGCGCCAGCAGCCATGTAGACATTTACGAGCAGTACTTC. It is translated as CASSHVDIYEQYF.

This clonotype was picked up a small number of times. The chain uses TRBV6-2 or TRBV6-3 and TRBJ2-6; possibly TRBD2 for D (5 bases). V dropped 4 bases and J dropped 0 bases, with 16 bases sitting between them. The CDR3 has 18 residues. Germline CDR1 is MNHEY and CDR2 is SVGEGT. CDR3 loop: CASSSVRGQNSGANVLTF. The CDR3 DNA follows: TGTGCCAGCAGTTCCGTTCGGGGTCAGAACTCTGGGGCCAACGTCCTGACTTTC.

The chain links TRBV12-3 or TRBV12-4 to TRBJ1-6; 7 bases map to TRBD1. This CDR3 comprises 14 residues. V shed 1 base and J 7 bases; nucleotides not matched to a gene: 1. The CDR3 loop reads CASSLVGGNSPLHF. CDR3 coding DNA: TGTGCCAGCAGTTTAGTAGGGGGCAATTCACCCCTCCACTTT.

Many counts were recorded for this clonotype. The chain employs TRBV29-1 and TRBJ1-1; 7 bases map to TRBD1. The V gene end was trimmed by 6 bases and the J gene end by 11 bases; junction bases not matched to a gene: 15. The CDR3 has 13 residues. Germline V gene sequence: CDR1 SQVTM, CDR2 ANQGSEA. Here the CDR3 reads CSVEGAGHHHAFF. Here the CDR3 DNA reads TGCAGCGTCGAGGGGGCAGGCCACCACCACGCTTTCTTT.

This clonotype was recorded many times. Here the CDR3 reads CASSLENLNNEQFF. CDR3 sequence (DNA): TGCGCCAGCAGCTTGGAAAACCTTAACAATGAGCAGTTCTTC. This chain connects TRBV5-1 to TRBJ2-1; D is uncertain. In germline, CDR1 is SGHRS, CDR2 YFSETQ. V dropped 0 bases and J dropped 5 bases, with 9 bases sitting between them. The CDR3 loop spans 14 amino acids.